This TCR beta chain was recorded in a study of cytomegalovirus exposure and HLA in healthy donors. Study-level background: The roughly 110 validation repertoires matched the roughly 670 first-cohort repertoires in platform, a later analysis reported.

The donors were members of the validation cohort, which comprised 120 subjects and was separate from the first cohort of fewer than 700 subjects. A note on this clone: Its antigen remains unknown.

Regarding the study as a whole: Cytomegalovirus-associated TCR beta chains were listed, numbering roughly 150.

The CDR3 runs to 15 residues. CDR1 and CDR2 (germline): SGHTA, FQGTGA. V was trimmed by 5 bases and J by 4 bases, leaving 14 bases between them. The table came from immunoSEQ multiplex PCR; TCRdb's copy has only in-frame clones and leaves some out. The table lists roughly 120,000 clones, 94% of them singletons, with 1% to 1.5% in the top ten. The gene calls are TRBV7-3 and TRBJ2-2, with unresolved D. The specimen was PBMCs. The clonotype was recovered from a woman in her late teens or twenties in good health and CMV-seronegative. The CDR3 nucleotides read TGTGCCAGCAGCCAAGAACCCCCGGGCACCGGGGAGCTGTTTTTT. Amino acids: CASSQEPPGTGELFF.